This T cell receptor beta chain comes out of a study of spatial heterogeneity in lung cancer. The wider study: Within raw reads, each unique TCR and UMI combination appeared on average more than ten times. The study, taken as a whole, reports: Relative to follow-up, resection was when ubiquitous expanded tumor TCRs appeared more in blood.

Individually, TCR cDNA molecules were each labelled with a unique molecular identifier. TCRdb passed the 5' RACE reads through MiXCR, listing each CDR3 protein once. The sample shows fewer than 20,000 distinct CDR3 sequences, 20% to 25% of them seen only once. V dropped 2 bases and J dropped 5; count of bases not matched to a gene: 7. Looked up from germline, CDR1 is LGHDT and CDR2 is YNNKEL (reference sequence). This CDR3 is 16 amino acids long. Time point of the sample: sample taken at primary tumor resection. In each case, whole RNA from tumor, nontumor lung or frozen PBMC was sequenced unsorted. The donors were 55 to 85 patients with non-small cell lung cancer that was early-stage and untreated. Within the sample, this clonotype is medium-sized. Its matching antigen is unknown.

This receptor was obtained from a female donor with early-stage non-small cell lung cancer. The V gene is TRBV3-1, the J gene TRBJ1-2, with 11 bases that match TRBD1. The source material was PBMCs, sampled at surgery. CDR3 nucleotides: TGTGCCAGCAGCCAAAGGGACAGGGGGGCTAGATATGGCTACACCTTC. Its translation: CASSQRDRGARYGYTF. Full variable domain (rest looked up from reference TRBV3-1 and TRBJ1-2): DTAVSQTPKYLVTQMGNDKSIKCEQNLGHDTMYWYKQDSKKFLKIMFSYNNKELIINETVPNRFSPKSPDKAHLNLHINSLELGDSAVYFCASSQRDRGARYGYTFGSGTRLTVV.